The clone carrying this T cell receptor beta chain was detected only once. Its antigen remains unknown. This CDR3 comprises 14 residues. Germline values: CDR1 MNHNY, CDR2 SVGAGI (reference sequence). V lost 0 bases, J lost 8 bases, and 13 bases lay in between. This specimen comes from a study of T cells in Graves' hyperthyroidism and ophthalmopathy. In the study overall: Peripheral blood was taken when the disease was first diagnosed, before any treatment began.

10 ml of fresh peripheral blood supplied the PBMCs. Study outcomes and limitations: Progression to ophthalmopathy was predicted a median of 6.5 months early. Among clonotypes expanded in thyroid above 0.001, most were also found in blood.

TCR beta CDR3 sequences were amplified from RNA transcripts. The TCR CDR3 was amplified in a first-round RT-PCR using the HTBI primer set. TCRdb passed the multiplex PCR reads through MiXCR, listing each CDR3 protein once. The sample has roughly 800,000 distinct CDR3 sequences, 38% seen once; the top ten hold about 9%. This clonotype originated in a man aged 18-30 years with Graves' hyperthyroidism. The rearrangement links TRBV6-6 to TRBJ1-1; D gene uncertain. The sample comprised blood. CDR3 DNA: TGTGCCAGCAGTTACTCGAGCAATCCGGGAGAAGCTTTCTTT. Protein product: CASSYSSNPGEAFF.